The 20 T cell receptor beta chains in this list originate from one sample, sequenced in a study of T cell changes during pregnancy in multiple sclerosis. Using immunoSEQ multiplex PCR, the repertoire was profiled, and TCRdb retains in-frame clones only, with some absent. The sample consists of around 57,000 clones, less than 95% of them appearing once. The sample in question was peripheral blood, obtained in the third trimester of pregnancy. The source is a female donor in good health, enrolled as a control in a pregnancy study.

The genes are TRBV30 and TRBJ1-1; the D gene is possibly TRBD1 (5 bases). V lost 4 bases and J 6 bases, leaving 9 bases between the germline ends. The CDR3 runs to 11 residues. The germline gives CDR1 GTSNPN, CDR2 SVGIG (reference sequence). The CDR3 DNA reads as TGTGCCTGGATAAGGGGCCCTGAAGCTTTCTTT. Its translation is CAWIRGPEAFF.

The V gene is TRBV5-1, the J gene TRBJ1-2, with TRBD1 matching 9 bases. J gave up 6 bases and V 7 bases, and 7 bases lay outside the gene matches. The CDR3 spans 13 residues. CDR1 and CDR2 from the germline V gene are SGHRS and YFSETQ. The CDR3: CASGDRQGDGYTF. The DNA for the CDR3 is TGCGCCAGCGGGGATCGACAGGGGGATGGCTACACCTTC. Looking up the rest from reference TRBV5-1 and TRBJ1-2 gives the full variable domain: KAGVTQTPRYLIKTRGQQVTLSCSPISGHRSVSWYQQTPGQGLQFLFEYFSETQRNKGNFPGRFSGRQFSNSRSEMNVSTLELGDSALYLCASGDRQGDGYTFGSGTRLTVV.

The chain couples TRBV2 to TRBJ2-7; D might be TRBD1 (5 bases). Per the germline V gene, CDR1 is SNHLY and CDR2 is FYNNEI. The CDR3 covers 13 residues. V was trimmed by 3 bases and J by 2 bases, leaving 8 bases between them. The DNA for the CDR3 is TGTGCCAGCAGTGACAGGGTTACCTACGAGCAGTACTTC. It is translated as CASSDRVTYEQYF.

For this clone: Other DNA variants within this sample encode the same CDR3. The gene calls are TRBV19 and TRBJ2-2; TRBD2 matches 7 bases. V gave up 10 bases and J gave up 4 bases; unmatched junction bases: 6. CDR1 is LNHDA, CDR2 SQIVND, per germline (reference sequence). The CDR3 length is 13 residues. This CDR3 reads CAIQTGGTGELFF. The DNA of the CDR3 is TGTGCCATTCAGACGGGGGGCACCGGGGAGCTGTTTTTT.

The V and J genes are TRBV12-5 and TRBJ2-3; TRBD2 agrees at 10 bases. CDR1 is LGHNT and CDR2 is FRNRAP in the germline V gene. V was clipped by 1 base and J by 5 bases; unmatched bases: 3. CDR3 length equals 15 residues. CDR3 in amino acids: CASGLGSSGGDTQYF. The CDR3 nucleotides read TGTGCTAGTGGTTTGGGGTCTAGCGGGGGAGATACGCAGTATTTT. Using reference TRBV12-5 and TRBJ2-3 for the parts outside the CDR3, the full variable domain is DARVTQTPRHKVTEMGQEVTMRCQPILGHNTVFWYRQTMMQGLELLAYFRNRAPLDDSGMPKDRFSAEMPDATLATLKIQPSEPRDSAVYFCASGLGSSGGDTQYFGPGTRLTVL.

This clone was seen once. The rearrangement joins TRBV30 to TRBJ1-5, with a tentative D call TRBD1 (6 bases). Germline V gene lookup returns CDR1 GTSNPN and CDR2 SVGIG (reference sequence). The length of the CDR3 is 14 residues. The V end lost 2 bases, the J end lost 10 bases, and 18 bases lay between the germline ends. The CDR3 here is CAWSSDRSYRPQHF. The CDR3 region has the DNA TGTGCCTGGAGTTCCGACAGGTCCTATCGACCCCAGCATTTT.

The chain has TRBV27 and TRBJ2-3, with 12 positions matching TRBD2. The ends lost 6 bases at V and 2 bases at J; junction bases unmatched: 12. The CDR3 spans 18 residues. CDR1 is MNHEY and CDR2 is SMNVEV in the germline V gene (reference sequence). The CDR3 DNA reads TGTGCCAGCAGCCCTGGACTAGCGGGGACCCAGATCACAGATACGCAGTATTTT. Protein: CASSPGLAGTQITDTQYF.

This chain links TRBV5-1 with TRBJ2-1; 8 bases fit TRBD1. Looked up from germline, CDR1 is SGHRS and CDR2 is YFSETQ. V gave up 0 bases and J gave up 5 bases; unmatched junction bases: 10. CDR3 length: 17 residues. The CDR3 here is CASSLGQGAYSHNEQFF. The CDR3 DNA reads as TGCGCCAGCAGCTTGGGTCAGGGGGCATATTCACACAATGAGCAGTTCTTC.

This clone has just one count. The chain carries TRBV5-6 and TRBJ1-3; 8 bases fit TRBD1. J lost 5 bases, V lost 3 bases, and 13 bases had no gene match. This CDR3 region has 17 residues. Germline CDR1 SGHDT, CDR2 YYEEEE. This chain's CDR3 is CASSSGPGQGVRNTIYF. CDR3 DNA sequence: TGTGCCAGCAGCTCTGGGCCCGGACAGGGTGTACGAAACACCATATATTTT.

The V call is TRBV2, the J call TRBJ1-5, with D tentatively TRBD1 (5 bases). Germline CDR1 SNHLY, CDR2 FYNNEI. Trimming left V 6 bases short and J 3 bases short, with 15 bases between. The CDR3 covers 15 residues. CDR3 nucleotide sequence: TGTGCCAGCAGCCAACAAGACAGCAACAATCAGCCCCAGCATTTT. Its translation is CASSQQDSNNQPQHF. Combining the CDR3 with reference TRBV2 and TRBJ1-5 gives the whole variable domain EPEVTQTPSHQVTQMGQEVILRCVPISNHLYFYWYRQILGQKVEFLVSFYNNEISEKSEIFDDQFSVERPDGSNFTLKIRSTKLEDSAMYFCASSQQDSNNQPQHFGDGTRLSIL.

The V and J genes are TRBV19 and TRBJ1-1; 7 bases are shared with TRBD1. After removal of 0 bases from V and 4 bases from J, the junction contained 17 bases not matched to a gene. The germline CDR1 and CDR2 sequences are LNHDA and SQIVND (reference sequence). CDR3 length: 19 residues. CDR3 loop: CASSIDRLRAGGKVTEAFF. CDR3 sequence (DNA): TGTGCCAGTAGTATAGATAGGTTGAGGGCAGGGGGTAAGGTCACTGAAGCTTTCTTT.

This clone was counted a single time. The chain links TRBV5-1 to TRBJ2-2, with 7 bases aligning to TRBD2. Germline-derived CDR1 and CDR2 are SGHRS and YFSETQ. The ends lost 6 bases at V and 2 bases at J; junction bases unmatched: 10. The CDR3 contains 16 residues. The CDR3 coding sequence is TGCGCCAGCACCCAGTCGTGGGGGGGAAACACCGGGGAGCTGTTTTTT. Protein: CASTQSWGGNTGELFF.

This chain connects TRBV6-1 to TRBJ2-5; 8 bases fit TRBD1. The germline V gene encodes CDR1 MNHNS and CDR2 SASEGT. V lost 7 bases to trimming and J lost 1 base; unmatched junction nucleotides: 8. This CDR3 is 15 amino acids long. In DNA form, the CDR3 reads TGTGCCAGCACCCCTAGGGACAGGACCCAAGAGACCCAGTACTTC. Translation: CASTPRDRTQETQYF.

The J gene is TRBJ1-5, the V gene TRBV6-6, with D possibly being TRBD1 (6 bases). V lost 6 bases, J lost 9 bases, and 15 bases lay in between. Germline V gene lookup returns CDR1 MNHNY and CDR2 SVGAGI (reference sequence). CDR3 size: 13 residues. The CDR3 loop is CASSKTGPLPQHF. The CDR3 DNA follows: TGTGCCAGCAGCAAAACAGGGCCCCTGCCCCAGCATTTT.

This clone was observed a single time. CDR3 in DNA: TGTGCCAGCAGCTCTAGCGGGCCTGGCACAGATACGCAGTATTTT. Translating it yields CASSSSGPGTDTQYF. This rearrangement joins TRBV5-6 to TRBJ2-3; TRBD2 matches at 8 bases. Germline lookup yields CDR1 SGHDT and CDR2 YYEEEE. CDR3 length: 15 amino acids. V gave up 3 bases and J gave up 1 base; unmatched junction bases: 4.

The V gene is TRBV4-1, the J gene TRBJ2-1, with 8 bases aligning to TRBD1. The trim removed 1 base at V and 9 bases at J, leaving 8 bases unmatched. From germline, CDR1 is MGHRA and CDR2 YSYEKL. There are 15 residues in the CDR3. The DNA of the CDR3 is TGCGCCAGCAGCCAAGCAGGACAGGGTTCGGGTGAGCAGTTCTTC. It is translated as CASSQAGQGSGEQFF.

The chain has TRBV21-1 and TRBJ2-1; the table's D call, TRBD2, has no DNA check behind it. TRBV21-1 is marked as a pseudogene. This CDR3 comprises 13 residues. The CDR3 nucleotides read TGTGCCAGCACCCAAGTTCGTGGCGGGAGACCGTTCTTC. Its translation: CASTQVRGGRPFF.

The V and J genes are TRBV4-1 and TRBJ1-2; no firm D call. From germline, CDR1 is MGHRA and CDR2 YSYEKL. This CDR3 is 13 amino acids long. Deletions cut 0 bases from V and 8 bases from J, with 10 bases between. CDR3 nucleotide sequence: TGCGCCAGCAGCCAAGACTCGGCAGGCGGCTACACCTTC. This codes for CASSQDSAGGYTF.

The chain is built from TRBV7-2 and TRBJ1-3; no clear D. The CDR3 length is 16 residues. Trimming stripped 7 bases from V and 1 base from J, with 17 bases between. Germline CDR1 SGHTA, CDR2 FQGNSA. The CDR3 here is CASTFQVGGSGNTIYF. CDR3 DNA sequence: TGTGCCAGCACCTTTCAGGTCGGAGGATCTGGAAACACCATATATTTT.

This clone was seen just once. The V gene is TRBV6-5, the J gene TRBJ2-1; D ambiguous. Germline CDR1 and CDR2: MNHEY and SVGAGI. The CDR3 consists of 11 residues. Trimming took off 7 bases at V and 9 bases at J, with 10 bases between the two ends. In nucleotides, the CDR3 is TGTGCCAGCAATCAGGTCGGTGAGCAGTTCTTC. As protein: CASNQVGEQFF.